Below, one TCR beta chain is given with its context. The data were taken from a study of blood T cell repertoires in COVID-19. Turning to the study itself: Researchers got acute and convalescent COVID-19 samples from the United States, Italy and Spain. PBMCs, B-cell-depleted T cells, or T cells provided the cDNA or gDNA that made up the material.

The CDR3 has 14 residues. CDR1 SGHTA and CDR2 FQGTGA come from the germline V gene. Deletions cut 5 bases from V and 2 bases from J, with 11 bases between. Authors' analysis steps: Using reference gene primer amplification, nucleated cell counts were estimated. The table came from immunoSEQ multiplex PCR; TCRdb's copy has only in-frame clones and leaves some out. The V and J calls and clone size are taken from that table; D and trimming were inferred from the DNA. This table has roughly 100,000 clones, roughly 87% appearing once. The chain uses TRBV7-3 and TRBJ2-3; D unresolved. Material for sequencing was peripheral blood. This TCR derives from a human donor in a cohort sampled during active COVID-19. The CDR3 region is CASSPGGYTDTQYF. DNA for the CDR3: TGTGCCAGCAGCCCCGGCGGATACACAGATACGCAGTATTTT.